These T cell receptor beta chains were read from a single sample in a study of T cells after yellow fever vaccination. TCRdb reanalysed the 5' RACE reads using MiXCR and keeps one entry per CDR3 protein. Here the sample spans 200,000 to 300,000 distinct CDR3 sequences, 3.6% being singletons. The specimen was PBMCs, collected 15 days after the yellow fever booster vaccination. The source is a man in his late teens or twenties who received the YFV17D yellow fever vaccine. The CDR3 runs from the conserved cysteine through the conserved F or W. The D gene is left open where the match is weak. Clone size appears in some rows only: once, few, many, or a class for an expanded clone.

j_gene,v_gene,len,d_gene,abundance,CDR3nt,CDR3aa
TRBJ2-2,TRBV18,14,TRBD1,NA,TGTGCCAGCTCGCCACAGGGGAGAAACGGGGAGCTGTTTTTT,CASSPQGRNGELFF
TRBJ2-1,TRBV5-1,15,NA,many,TGCGCCAGCAGCCCGTACAGGGTTGGGTTGAATGAGCAGTTCTTC,CASSPYRVGLNEQFF
TRBJ1-2,TRBV4-1,15,NA,many,TGCGCCAGCAGCCAAGAGGGGGGAAAGTACTATGGCTACACCTTC,CASSQEGGKYYGYTF
TRBJ1-1,TRBV5-6,15,NA,few,TGTGCCAGCACCTCCTTGGGTGCCCGGAACACTGAAGCTTTCTTT,CASTSLGARNTEAFF
TRBJ1-2,TRBV6-5,16,NA,many,TGTGCCAGCAGTTACGGTGCCGGCCTCGTGGACTATGGCTACACCTTC,CASSYGAGLVDYGYTF
TRBJ1-1,TRBV10-3,16,NA,many,TGTGCCATCAGTCATCGTGAGACAGTAACGAACACTGAAGCTTTCTTT,CAISHRETVTNTEAFF
TRBJ1-6,TRBV7-8,14,NA,many,TGTGCCAGCAGCTTGCAGGACTATGGTTCACCCCTCCACTTT,CASSLQDYGSPLHF
TRBJ2-1,TRBV5-1,16,TRBD2,many,TGCGCCAGCAGCTCCCCGGGACTAGCGGGGGGGCGTGAGCAGTTCTTC,CASSSPGLAGGREQFF
TRBJ1-3,TRBV18,12,NA,few,TGTGCCAGCTCACCGGACGGAAACACCATATATTTT,CASSPDGNTIYF
TRBJ1-1,TRBV6-1,12,NA,many,TGTGCCGGATCGTGGGGGAACACTGAAGCTTTCTTT,CAGSWGNTEAFF
TRBJ2-7,TRBV7-2,16,NA,many,TGTGCCAGCAGCTTATCGGGAGGGGGCGGTCCCTACGAGCAGTACTTC,CASSLSGGGGPYEQYF
TRBJ2-1,TRBV4-2,14,NA,many,TGTGCCAGCAGCCAAGACGGGGGCATAAATGAGCAGTTCTTC,CASSQDGGINEQFF
TRBJ2-1,TRBV11-3,14,TRBD1,many,TGTGCCAGCAGCTTCAGGGGGCGCGCGGATGAGCAGTTCTTC,CASSFRGRADEQFF
TRBJ2-1,TRBV2,15,TRBD2,few,TGTGCCAGCAGTGACGGGACTAGCGGGGCCAATGAGCAGTTCTTC,CASSDGTSGANEQFF